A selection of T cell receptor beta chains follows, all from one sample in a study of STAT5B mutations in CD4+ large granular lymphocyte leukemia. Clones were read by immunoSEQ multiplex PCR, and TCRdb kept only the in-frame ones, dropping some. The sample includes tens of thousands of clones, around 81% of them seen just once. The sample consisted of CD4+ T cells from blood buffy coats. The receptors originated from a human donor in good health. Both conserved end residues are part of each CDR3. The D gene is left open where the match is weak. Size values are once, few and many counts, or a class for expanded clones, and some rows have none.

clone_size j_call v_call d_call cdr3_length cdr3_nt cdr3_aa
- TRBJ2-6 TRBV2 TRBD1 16 TGTGCCAGCACAAGGGACAGGTCCTCTGGGGCCAACGTCCTGACTTTC CASTRDRSSGANVLTF
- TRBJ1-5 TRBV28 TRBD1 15 TGTGCCAGCAGCCTCGGACAGGGAGGCAATCAGCCCCAGCATTTT CASSLGQGGNQPQHF
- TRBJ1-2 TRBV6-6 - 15 TGTGCCAGCAGTTACGGGGACACCATATACTATGGCTACACCTTC CASSYGDTIYYGYTF
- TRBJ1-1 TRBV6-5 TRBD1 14 TGTGCCAGCAGACAAAGGGACAGGGTTCAACAAGCTTTCTTT CASRQRDRVQQAFF
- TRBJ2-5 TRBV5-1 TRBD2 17 TGCGCCAGCAGCTTCCTAGGACTAGCGGGGGGAAAAGAGACCCAGTACTTC CASSFLGLAGGKETQYF
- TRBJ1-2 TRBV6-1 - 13 TGTGCCAGCAGTTCGGGGCCTAACTATGGCTACACCTTC CASSSGPNYGYTF
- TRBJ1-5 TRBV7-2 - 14 TGTGCCAGCAGCTTAACTCACAGGGACCAGCCCCAGCATTTT CASSLTHRDQPQHF
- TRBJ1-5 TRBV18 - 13 TGTGCCAGCTCACCACCGAGTAGACATGCCCAGCATTTT CASSPPSRHAQHF
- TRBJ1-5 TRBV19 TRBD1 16 TGTGCCAGTAAACGGTCGAAAGGACAGGGGGATCAGCCCCAGCATTTT CASKRSKGQGDQPQHF
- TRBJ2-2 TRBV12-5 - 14 TGTGCTAGTGGTTTGGGGCAGAACACCGGGGAGCTGTTTTTT CASGLGQNTGELFF
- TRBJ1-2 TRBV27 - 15 TGTGCCAGCAGCCACTTAAACAGAGCTAACTATGGCTACACCTTC CASSHLNRANYGYTF
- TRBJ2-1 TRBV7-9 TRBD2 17 TGTGCCAGCAGCTTAGTCCGGCCTAGCGGAGCATTACGTGAGCAGTTCTTC CASSLVRPSGALREQFF
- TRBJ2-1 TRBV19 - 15 TGTGCCAGTAGTATTGTCGTGACCCATGGCGATGAGCAGTTCTTC CASSIVVTHGDEQFF
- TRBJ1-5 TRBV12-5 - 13 TGTGCTAGTGGTTCGGGACTTAATCAGCCCCAGCATTTT CASGSGLNQPQHF
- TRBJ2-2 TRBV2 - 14 TGTGCCAGCAGGTACGGGGCCGACACCGGGGAGCTGTTTTTT CASRYGADTGELFF
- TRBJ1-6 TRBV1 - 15 TGCACCAGCAGCCAAGAAGGGAGAGATGCCGGGCCCCTCCACTTT CTSSQEGRDAGPLHF
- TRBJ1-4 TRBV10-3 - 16 TGTGCCATCAGTGAGTCGACTCAGGGAATTAACGAAAAACTGTTTTTT CAISESTQGINEKLFF
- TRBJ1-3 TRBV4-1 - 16 TGCGCCAGCAGCCAAGGGCGGGCTTTCTCTGGAAACACCATATATTTT CASSQGRAFSGNTIYF
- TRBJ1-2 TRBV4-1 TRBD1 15 TGCGCCAGCAGGGGGGTGAGGGGGCGCGGTTATGGCTACACCTTC CASRGVRGRGYGYTF
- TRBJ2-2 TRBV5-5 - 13 TGTGCCAGCAGCTTACAAAACACCGGGGAGCTGTTTTTT CASSLQNTGELFF
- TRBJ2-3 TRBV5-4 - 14 TGTGCCAGCATGGCGGGGCAAGGGGCAGATACGCAGTATTTT CASMAGQGADTQYF
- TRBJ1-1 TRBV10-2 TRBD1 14 TGCGCCAGCAGTCCAGGGGGCGCGGGCACTGAAGCTTTCTTT CASSPGGAGTEAFF
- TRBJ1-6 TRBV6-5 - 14 TGTGCCAGCAGCCTGACAGGCCGGAATTCACCCCTCCACTTT CASSLTGRNSPLHF
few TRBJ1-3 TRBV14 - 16 TGTGCCAGCAGCCCTCTGGGGCCAGCATCTGGAAACACCATATATTTT CASSPLGPASGNTIYF
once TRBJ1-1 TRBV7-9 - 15 TGTGCCAGCAGTCCTGTGGGGTCTCGAGACACTGAAGCTTTCTTT CASSPVGSRDTEAFF
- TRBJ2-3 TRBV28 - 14 TGTGCCAGCAGTACCGGGGACTTCACAGATACGCAGTATTTT CASSTGDFTDTQYF
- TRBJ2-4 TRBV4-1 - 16 TGCGCCAGCAGCCAAGGTCCCGGCGGGTCCAAAAACATTCAGTACTTC CASSQGPGGSKNIQYF
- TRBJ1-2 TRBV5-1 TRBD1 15 TGCGCCAGCAGCGCGGACAGGGGACAGACCTATGGCTACACCTTC CASSADRGQTYGYTF
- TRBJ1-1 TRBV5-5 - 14 TGTGCCAGCAGCTCGGCAGGAGCCAACACTGAAGCTTTCTTT CASSSAGANTEAFF
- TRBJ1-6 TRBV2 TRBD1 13 TGTGCCAGCAGTGAGCAGGGGGCATCTCCCCTCCACTTT CASSEQGASPLHF
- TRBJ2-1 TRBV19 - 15 TGTGCCAGTAATCCGTCTAGCGAACCCTACAATGAGCAGTTCTTC CASNPSSEPYNEQFF
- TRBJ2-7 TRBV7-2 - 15 TGTGCCAGCAGCTTAGGGTGGGCGGAACGCTACGAGCAGTACTTC CASSLGWAERYEQYF
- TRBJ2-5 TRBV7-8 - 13 TGTGCCAGCAGCTCGGACAGAGCAGAGACCCAGTACTTC CASSSDRAETQYF
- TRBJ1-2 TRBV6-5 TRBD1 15 TGTGCCAGCAGACCGACAGGGGGAATGGACTATGGCTACACCTTC CASRPTGGMDYGYTF
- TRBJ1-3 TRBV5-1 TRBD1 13 TGCGCCAGCAGACCGGGACAGGGGGACACCATATATTTT CASRPGQGDTIYF
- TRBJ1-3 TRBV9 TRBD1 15 TGTGCCAGCAGCGCGCGGACAGGATCTGGAAACACCATATATTTT CASSARTGSGNTIYF
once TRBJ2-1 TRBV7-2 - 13 TGTGCCAGCAGCCCTGGGGCTAACAATGAGCAGTTCTTC CASSPGANNEQFF
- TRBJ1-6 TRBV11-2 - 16 TGTGCCAGCAGCTCCCGGGGTTCGGGATCTAATTCACCCCTCCACTTT CASSSRGSGSNSPLHF
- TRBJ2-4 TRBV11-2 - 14 TGTGCCAGCAGCTTACGGGCCAGGGGTGACATTCAGTACTTC CASSLRARGDIQYF
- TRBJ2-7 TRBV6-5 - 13 TGTGCCAGCAGTACTGGACGGTCCTACGAGCAGTACTTC CASSTGRSYEQYF
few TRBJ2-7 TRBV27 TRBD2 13 TGTGCCACCGCGGGAGGGCGAGCCTACGAGCAGTACTTC CATAGGRAYEQYF
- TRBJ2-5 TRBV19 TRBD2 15 TGTGCCAGTAGTATAGATCTAGCGGGACAAGAGACCCAGTACTTC CASSIDLAGQETQYF
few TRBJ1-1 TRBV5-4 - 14 TGTGCCAGCAGCCCTCAGATCTCGGACACTGAAGCTTTCTTT CASSPQISDTEAFF
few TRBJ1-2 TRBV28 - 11 TGTGCCAGCAGTAGCCGCTATGGCTACACCTTC CASSSRYGYTF
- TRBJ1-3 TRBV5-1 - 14 TGCGCCAGCAGCTCGACAGTCTCTGGAAACACCATATATTTT CASSSTVSGNTIYF
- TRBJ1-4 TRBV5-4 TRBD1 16 TGTGCCAGCAGCGTCGGGACAGGGATCACTAATGAAAAACTGTTTTTT CASSVGTGITNEKLFF
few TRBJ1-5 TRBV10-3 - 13 TGTGCCACCGGGAAGGGATGGGATCAGCCCCAGCATTTT CATGKGWDQPQHF
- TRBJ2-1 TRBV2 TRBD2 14 TGTGCCAGCAGTGAGGCCGGGACTAGCAATGAGCAGTTCTTC CASSEAGTSNEQFF
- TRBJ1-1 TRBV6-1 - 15 TGTGCCAGCATCGAAAGGGCCCTAGTGAACACTGAAGCTTTCTTT CASIERALVNTEAFF